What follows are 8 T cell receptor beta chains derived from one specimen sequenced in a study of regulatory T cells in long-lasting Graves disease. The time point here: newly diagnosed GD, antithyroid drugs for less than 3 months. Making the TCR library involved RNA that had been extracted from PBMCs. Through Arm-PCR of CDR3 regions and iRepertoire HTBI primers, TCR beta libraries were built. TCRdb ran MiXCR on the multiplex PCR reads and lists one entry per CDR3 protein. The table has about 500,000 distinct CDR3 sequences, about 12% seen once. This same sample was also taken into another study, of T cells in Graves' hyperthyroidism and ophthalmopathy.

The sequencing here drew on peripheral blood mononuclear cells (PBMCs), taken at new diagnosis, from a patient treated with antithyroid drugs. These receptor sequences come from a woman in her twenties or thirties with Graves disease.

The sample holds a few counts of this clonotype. CDR3 coding DNA: TGTGCCAGTAGTATCAGAGGGCACTATGGCTACACCTTC. As protein: CASSIRGHYGYTF. The chain combines TRBV19 with TRBJ1-2; D call uncertain. Germline CDR1 reads LNHDA; CDR2 reads SQIVND (reference sequence). This CDR3 has 13 amino acids. V lost 3 bases to trimming and J lost 3 bases, with 8 bases between them. The entire variable domain, with the rest obtained from reference TRBV19 and TRBJ1-2, is as follows: DGGITQSPKYLFRKEGQNVTLSCEQNLNHDAMYWYRQDPGQGLRLIYYSQIVNDFQKGDIAEGYSVSREKKESFPLTVTSAQKNPTAFYLCASSIRGHYGYTFGSGTRLTVV.

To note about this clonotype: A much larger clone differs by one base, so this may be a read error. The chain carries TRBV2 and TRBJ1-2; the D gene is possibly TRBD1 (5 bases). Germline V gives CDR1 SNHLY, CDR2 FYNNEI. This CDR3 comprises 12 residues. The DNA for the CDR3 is TGTGCCAGCCAAGACAGTAACCATGGCTACACCTTC. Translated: CASQDSNHGYTF. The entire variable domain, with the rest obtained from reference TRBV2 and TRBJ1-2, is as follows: EPEVTQTPSHQVTQMGQEVILRCVPISNHLYFYWYRQILGQKVEFLVSFYNNEISEKSEIFDDQFSVERPDGSNFTLKIRSTKLEDSAMYFCASQDSNHGYTFGSGTRLTVV.

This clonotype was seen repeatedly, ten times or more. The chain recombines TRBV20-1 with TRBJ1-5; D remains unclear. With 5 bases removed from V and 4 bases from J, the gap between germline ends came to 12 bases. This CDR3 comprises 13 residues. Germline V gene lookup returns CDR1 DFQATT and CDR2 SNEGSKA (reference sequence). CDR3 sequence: CSASTDGNQPQHF. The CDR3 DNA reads TGCAGTGCTTCGACCGACGGAAATCAGCCCCAGCATTTT.

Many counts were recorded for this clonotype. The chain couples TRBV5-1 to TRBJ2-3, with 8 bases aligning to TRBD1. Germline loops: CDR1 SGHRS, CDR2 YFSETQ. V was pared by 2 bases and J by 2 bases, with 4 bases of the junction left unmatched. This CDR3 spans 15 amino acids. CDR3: CASSFPDRATDTQYF. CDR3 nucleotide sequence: TGCGCCAGCAGCTTCCCGGACAGGGCCACAGATACGCAGTATTTT.

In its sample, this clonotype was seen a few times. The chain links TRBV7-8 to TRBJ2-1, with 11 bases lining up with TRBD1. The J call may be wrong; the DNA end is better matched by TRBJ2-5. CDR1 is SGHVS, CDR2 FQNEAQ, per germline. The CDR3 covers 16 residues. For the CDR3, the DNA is TGTGCCAGCAGCTTAGTCCGGGACAGGGGGAGGGAGACCCAGTACTTC. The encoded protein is CASSLVRDRGRETQYF.

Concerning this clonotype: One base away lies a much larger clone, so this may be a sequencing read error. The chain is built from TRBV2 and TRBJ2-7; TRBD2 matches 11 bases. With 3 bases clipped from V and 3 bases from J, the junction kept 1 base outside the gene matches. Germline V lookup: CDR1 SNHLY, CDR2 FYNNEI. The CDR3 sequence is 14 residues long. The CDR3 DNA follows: TGTGCCAGCAGTGAGGGACTAGCGGTCTACGAGCAGTACTTC. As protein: CASSEGLAVYEQYF. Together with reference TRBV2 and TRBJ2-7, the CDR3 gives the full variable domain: EPEVTQTPSHQVTQMGQEVILRCVPISNHLYFYWYRQILGQKVEFLVSFYNNEISEKSEIFDDQFSVERPDGSNFTLKIRSTKLEDSAMYFCASSEGLAVYEQYFGPGTRLTVT.

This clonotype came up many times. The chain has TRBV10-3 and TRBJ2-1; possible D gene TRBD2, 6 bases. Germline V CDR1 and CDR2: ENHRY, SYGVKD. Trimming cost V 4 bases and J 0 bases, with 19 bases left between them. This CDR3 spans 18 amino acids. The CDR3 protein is CAISVSPREVGSYNEQFF. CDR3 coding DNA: TGTGCCATCAGTGTTTCCCCCAGGGAGGTCGGCTCCTACAATGAGCAGTTCTTC.

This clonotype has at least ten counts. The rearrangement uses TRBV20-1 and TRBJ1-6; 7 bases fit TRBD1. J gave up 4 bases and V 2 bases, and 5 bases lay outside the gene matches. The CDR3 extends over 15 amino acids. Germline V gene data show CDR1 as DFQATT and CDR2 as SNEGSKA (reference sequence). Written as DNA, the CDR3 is TGCAGTGCTAGAAGACCGGGACAGTATAATTCACCCCTCCACTTT. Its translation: CSARRPGQYNSPLHF.